The T cell receptor beta chain described here comes from a study of response to subunit inactivated influenza vaccine. The study's findings and limits: Few new T cells, the authors suggested, are recruited by each seasonal influenza vaccination.

TCRdb ran MiXCR on the RT-PCR reads and lists one entry per CDR3 protein. This repertoire shows 450,000 to 600,000 distinct CDR3 sequences, about 7.2% found once; its top ten account for roughly 13%. CDR3 length equals 11 residues. Trimming took off 4 bases at V and 8 bases at J, with 9 bases between the two ends. Per germline, CDR1 SQVTM and CDR2 ANQGSEA. This clonotype is labeled as medium-sized. Antigen unknown. The specimen was PBMCs from blood, collected around 25 months after vaccination. The V gene is TRBV29-1, the J gene TRBJ2-1; D call uncertain. The sequence came from a man between 50 and 69 years old who received an inactivated influenza vaccine. In DNA, the CDR3 is TGCAGCGTTGGTTTCCTGGATGAGCAGTTCTTC. Translation: CSVGFLDEQFF.